This T cell receptor (beta chain) was identified in a study of graft-versus-host responses after intestinal transplantation. Regarding the study as a whole: Early post-transplant HvG declines tracked with peak circulating GvH clone levels. GvH clones turned up in recipient marrow; some had shown up first in ileum or blood.

The data were produced by immunoSEQ multiplex PCR, yet TCRdb's version contains in-frame clones alone and is incomplete. Of some 24,000 clones in the sample, 70% to 90% are singletons; the top ten hold more than 0.9%. Germline trimming cut 5 bases from V and 3 bases from J; bases unmatched to any gene: 6. The germline CDR1 and CDR2 sequences are MNHEY and SMNVEV (reference sequence). CDR3 size: 14 residues. This clone showed up just once. What it recognizes is unknown. This specimen was PBMCs, taken 463 days after intestinal transplant. The gene calls are TRBV27 and TRBJ2-7, with TRBD2 identical over 8 bases. This TCR derives from a human patient who received an intestinal transplant, so some T cells may come from the graft donor. The CDR3 is CASSLTGLDYEQYF. CDR3 in DNA: TGTGCCAGCAGTCTTACGGGACTAGACTACGAGCAGTACTTC.